One and the same sample provided the 21 T cell receptor beta chains below, sequenced in a study of OX40 agonist ivuxolimab in advanced cancers. Clones were read by immunoSEQ multiplex PCR, and TCRdb kept only the in-frame ones, dropping some. This sample has tens of thousands of clones, with about nine tenths found just once. The sequencing here drew on CD4+ or CD8+ T cells sorted from blood, taken in a trial of the OX40 agonist ivuxolimab. The receptors stem from an adult with an advanced solid tumor such as melanoma, head and neck, liver or kidney cancer.

The chain is built from TRBV7-2 and TRBJ2-2; 9 bases are a match to TRBD1. The CDR3 is 16 residues long. In germline, CDR1 is SGHTA, CDR2 FQGNSA. V dropped 5 bases and J dropped 4; count of bases not matched to a gene: 8. CDR3: CASSPRRQGGTGELFF. The CDR3 coding sequence is TGTGCCAGCAGCCCCAGACGACAGGGGGGCACCGGGGAGCTGTTTTTT.

The chain has TRBV27 and TRBJ2-1, with 9 bases fitting TRBD1. CDR3 length: 14 residues. After removal of 3 bases from V and 5 bases from J, the junction contained 2 bases not matched to a gene. Germline V lookup: CDR1 MNHEY, CDR2 SMNVEV (reference sequence). The CDR3: CASSLTGGHNEQFF. CDR3 DNA: TGTGCCAGCAGTTTGACAGGGGGACACAATGAGCAGTTCTTC.

The J gene is TRBJ2-2, the V gene TRBV10-3, with D unclear. The CDR3 contains 12 residues. CDR1 and CDR2 (germline): ENHRY, SYGVKD. Deletions cut 10 bases from V and 7 bases from J, with 13 bases between. CDR3 loop: CATGVSIGELFF. The CDR3 DNA reads TGTGCCACCGGTGTATCGATCGGGGAGCTGTTTTTT.

V gene TRBV6-5 combines with J gene TRBJ1-1; D is unresolved. This CDR3 has 12 amino acids. The V and J ends lost 7 bases and 1 base respectively, with 7 bases between them. Germline V gene lookup returns CDR1 MNHEY and CDR2 SVGAGI. Here the CDR3 reads CASKTGNTEAFF. The CDR3 bases are TGTGCCAGCAAGACGGGGAACACTGAAGCTTTCTTT.

The chain combines TRBV28 with TRBJ2-7; 7 bases match TRBD2. Germline assignment: CDR1 MDHEN and CDR2 SYDVKM. The CDR3 length is 16 residues. The junction had 14 bases not matched to a gene; V was cut back by 3 bases and J by 6 bases. The CDR3 nucleotides are TGTGCCAGCAGTTTTTTCGACCCCGGGAGGAAGATCGAGCAGTACTTC. Amino acid sequence: CASSFFDPGRKIEQYF.

The genes are TRBV4-2 and TRBJ2-2, with D possibly being TRBD1 or TRBD2 (6 bases each). Germline loops: CDR1 LGHNA, CDR2 YNFKEQ. The CDR3 is 16 residues long. Trimming pared 7 bases from V and 2 bases from J, leaving 17 bases between. In DNA form, the CDR3 reads TGTGCCAGCAAAAACTTCGAGGGGGGTAACACCGGGGAGCTGTTTTTT. Residues: CASKNFEGGNTGELFF.

V usage is TRBV15 and J usage is TRBJ1-1, with D uncertain. The V end was cut by 0 bases, the J end by 4 bases, with 6 bases between. The length of the CDR3 is 13 residues. Germline CDR1 LNHNV, CDR2 YYDKDF (reference sequence). The CDR3 region has the DNA TGTGCCACCAGCAGAGATATGGGCACTGAAGCTTTCTTT. This sequence encodes CATSRDMGTEAFF.

The J gene is TRBJ2-7, the V gene TRBV20-1, with TRBD2 identical over 8 bases. The V gene end was trimmed by 5 bases and the J gene end by 7 bases; junction bases not matched to a gene: 1. The V gene's germline CDR1 is DFQATT and CDR2 SNEGSKA (reference sequence). The CDR3 loop spans 10 amino acids. The CDR3 bases are TGCAGTGCTCCGGGGGGGGAGCAGTACTTC. Protein product: CSAPGGEQYF.

The chain links TRBV5-5 to TRBJ1-1; D ambiguous. The germline V and J ends were trimmed by 0 bases and 5 bases, with 8 bases remaining between them. The CDR3 runs 13 residues. CDR1 and CDR2 from the germline V gene are SGHKS and YYEKEE (reference sequence). The CDR3: CASSLEGRTEAFF. In DNA form, the CDR3 reads TGTGCCAGCAGCTTGGAGGGTCGAACTGAAGCTTTCTTT.

The count of this clone is one. This sequence joins TRBV11-3 and TRBJ2-1, with a weak D call TRBD2 (5 bases). The germline V gene encodes CDR1 SGHNT and CDR2 YENEEA. The CDR3 sequence is 15 residues long. Trimming left V 5 bases short and J 6 bases short, with 17 bases between. In DNA form, the CDR3 reads TGTGCCAGCAGCAAGATCCAGGACTCCATCAATGAGCAGTTCTTC. This gives the protein CASSKIQDSINEQFF.

The chain employs TRBV28 and TRBJ1-6, with D possibly TRBD1 on 6 matching bases. The CDR3 totals 12 residues. The V gene lost 11 bases and the J gene lost 7 bases, with 12 bases spanning the gap. Per the germline V gene, CDR1 is MDHEN and CDR2 is SYDVKM. The CDR3 loop is CAGRTANSPLHF. CDR3 DNA: TGTGCCGGCCGGACAGCCAATTCACCCCTCCACTTT.

This chain joins TRBV20-1 and TRBJ2-7; D call uncertain. The CDR3 contains 10 residues. Trimming cost V 5 bases and J 9 bases, with 11 bases left between them. The germline CDR1 and CDR2 sequences are DFQATT and SNEGSKA (reference sequence). CDR3 coding DNA: TGCAGTGCTTCCCCCGTTTCGCAGTACTTC. It yields the protein CSASPVSQYF.

The chain links TRBV11-3 to TRBJ2-5, with D hard to call. The CDR3 extends over 13 amino acids. V gave up 0 bases and J gave up 7 bases, with 9 bases separating them. Germline-derived CDR1 and CDR2 are SGHNT and YENEEA. The CDR3 region is CASSLDRPGTQYF. CDR3 DNA sequence: TGTGCCAGCAGCTTAGACCGACCAGGGACCCAGTACTTC.

DNA of the CDR3: TGCGCCAGCAGCCAATCCGGGACTCACAGCACAGATACGCAGTATTTT. Translating gives CASSQSGTHSTDTQYF. The chain joins TRBV4-3 to TRBJ2-3, with D perhaps matching TRBD2 (6 bases). V was cut by 2 bases and J by 0 bases, with 12 bases left in between. The CDR3 is made up of 16 amino acids. Looked up from germline, CDR1 is LGHNA and CDR2 is YSLEER.

V is TRBV6-5 and J is TRBJ2-3, with 7 bases aligning to TRBD1. The germline V gene has CDR1 MNHEY and CDR2 SVGAGI. J lost 0 bases, V lost 5 bases, and 5 bases had no gene match. This CDR3 contains 15 residues. In DNA form, the CDR3 reads TGTGCCAGCAGTCAGGGACAGACTAGCACAGATACGCAGTATTTT. Translated, it gives CASSQGQTSTDTQYF.

V gene TRBV9 combines with J gene TRBJ2-5; 12 bases are a match to TRBD2. This CDR3 region has 17 residues. Germline V gene sequence: CDR1 SGDLS, CDR2 YYNGEE. V shed 4 bases, J shed 3 bases, and the junction held 10 bases outside the gene matches. Here the CDR3 reads CASSPIALAGGKETQYF. The CDR3 region has the DNA TGTGCCAGCAGCCCGATCGCACTAGCGGGAGGAAAAGAGACCCAGTACTTC.

This clone was observed once. The chain joins TRBV6-6 to TRBJ2-5; D is possibly TRBD1 (6 bases). Germline V lookup: CDR1 MNHNY, CDR2 SVGAGI (reference sequence). The CDR3 loop spans 16 amino acids. V lost 8 bases, J lost 1 base, and 20 bases lay in between. The CDR3 nucleotides read TGTGCCAGCGAGCCGCATTACAGGGTTCTCCAAGAGACCCAGTACTTC. Translation: CASEPHYRVLQETQYF.

The chain employs TRBV7-2 and TRBJ2-2, with D possibly TRBD2 on 5 matching bases. The CDR3 runs to 16 residues. Germline values: CDR1 SGHTA, CDR2 FQGNSA. Between the trimmed V and J ends, which lost 5 bases and 5 bases, there was a span of 18 bases. The CDR3 sequence is CASSVSLGVGTGELFF. The CDR3 bases are TGTGCCAGCAGCGTTAGCTTGGGAGTCGGGACCGGGGAGCTGTTTTTT.

The rearrangement uses TRBV6-6 and TRBJ2-2; 9 bases are a match to TRBD1. This CDR3 region has 16 residues. Trimming cost V 9 bases and J 8 bases; bases outside gene matches: 16. Germline V gene data show CDR1 as MNHNY and CDR2 as SVGAGI (reference sequence). CDR3 protein: CASSQGAVGVPGELFF. The CDR3 DNA reads TGTGCCAGTTCACAGGGGGCTGTGGGGGTGCCTGGGGAGCTGTTTTTT.

The chain links TRBV5-1 to TRBJ2-7, with TRBD2 matching over 14 bases. CDR3 size: 18 residues. Trimming took 1 base from V and 5 from J; bases not matched to a gene: 11. The germline V gene has CDR1 SGHRS and CDR2 YFSETQ. In DNA form, the CDR3 reads TGCGCCAGCAGCTTGAGACCCGGGACTAGCGGGAGCCTCCACGAGCAGTACTTC. Translated: CASSLRPGTSGSLHEQYF.

This clone has a handful of counts. The rearrangement joins TRBV19 to TRBJ1-5; D is possibly TRBD1 (6 bases). Trimming took 4 bases from V and 7 from J, leaving 14 bases between them. Germline V CDR1 and CDR2: LNHDA, SQIVND (reference sequence). The CDR3 totals 14 residues. DNA of the CDR3: TGTGCCAGTAGTAGATCTCCCCAGGGGCAGCCCCAGCATTTT. Translation gives CASSRSPQGQPQHF.